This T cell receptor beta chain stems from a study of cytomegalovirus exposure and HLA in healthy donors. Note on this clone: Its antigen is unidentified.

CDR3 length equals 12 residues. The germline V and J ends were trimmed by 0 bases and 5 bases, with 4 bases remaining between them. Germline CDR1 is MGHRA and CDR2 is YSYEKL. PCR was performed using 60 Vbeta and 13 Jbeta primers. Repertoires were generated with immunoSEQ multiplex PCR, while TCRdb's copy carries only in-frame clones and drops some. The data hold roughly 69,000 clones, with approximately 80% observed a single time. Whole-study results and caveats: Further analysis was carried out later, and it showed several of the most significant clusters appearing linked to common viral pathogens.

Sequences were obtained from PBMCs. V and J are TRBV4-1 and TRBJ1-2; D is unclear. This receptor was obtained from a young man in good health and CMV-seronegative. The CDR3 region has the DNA TGCGCCAGCAGCCAAGATCCGTATGGCTACACCTTC. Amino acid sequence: CASSQDPYGYTF.